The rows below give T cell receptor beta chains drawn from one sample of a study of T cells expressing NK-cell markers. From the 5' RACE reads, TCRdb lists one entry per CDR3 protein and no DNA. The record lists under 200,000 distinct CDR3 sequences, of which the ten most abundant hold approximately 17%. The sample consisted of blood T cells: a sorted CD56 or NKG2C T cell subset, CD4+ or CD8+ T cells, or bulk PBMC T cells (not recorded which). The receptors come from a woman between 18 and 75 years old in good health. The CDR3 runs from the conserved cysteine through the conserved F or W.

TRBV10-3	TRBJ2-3	CAIKTGSMDTQYF
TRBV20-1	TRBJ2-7	CSGGGLTAYEQYF
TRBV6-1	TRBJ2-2	CASKIGLAANTGELFF
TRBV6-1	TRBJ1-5	CASSGLQGAYNQPQHF
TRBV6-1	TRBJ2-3	CASSGVSSSTDTQYF
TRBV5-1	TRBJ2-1	CASSSAGGGNEQFF
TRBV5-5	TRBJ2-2	CASSLAADAGELFF
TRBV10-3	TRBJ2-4	CAISLTGGTNIQYF
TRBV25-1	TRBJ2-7	CASLDRQSYEQYF
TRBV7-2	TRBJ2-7	CASSLAKNEQYF
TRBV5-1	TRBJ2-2	CASSWELANTGELFF
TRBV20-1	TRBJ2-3	CSASDLASGVVDTQYF
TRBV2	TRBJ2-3	CASSESLGPQYF
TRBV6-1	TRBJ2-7	CASSHQGQGKTYEQYF
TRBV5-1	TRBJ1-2	CASSFGTGGSGYGYTF